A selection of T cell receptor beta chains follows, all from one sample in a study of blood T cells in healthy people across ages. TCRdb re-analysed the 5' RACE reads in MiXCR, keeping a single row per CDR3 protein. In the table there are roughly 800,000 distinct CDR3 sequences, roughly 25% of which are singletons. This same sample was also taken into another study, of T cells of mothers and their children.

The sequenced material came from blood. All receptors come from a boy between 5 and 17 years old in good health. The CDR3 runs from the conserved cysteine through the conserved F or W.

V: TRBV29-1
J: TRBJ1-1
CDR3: CSVEGRLNTEAFF

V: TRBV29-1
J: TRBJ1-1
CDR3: CSVLLPMNTEAFF

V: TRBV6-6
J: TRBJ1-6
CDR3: CASSSRENSPLHF

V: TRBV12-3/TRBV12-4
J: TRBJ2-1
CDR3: CASSFGVSYNEQFF

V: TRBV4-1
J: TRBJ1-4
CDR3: CASSQETVGGLFF

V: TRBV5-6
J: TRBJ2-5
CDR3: CASSLGVSSAQETQYF

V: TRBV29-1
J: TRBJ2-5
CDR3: CSVEVAGDNQETQYF

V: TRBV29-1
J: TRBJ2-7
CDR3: CSVRPSGSRYEQYF

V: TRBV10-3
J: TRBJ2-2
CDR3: CAISDRVLTGELFF

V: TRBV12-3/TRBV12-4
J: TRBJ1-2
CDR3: CASSFGADNYGYTF

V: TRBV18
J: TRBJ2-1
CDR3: CASSPTGVYNEQFF

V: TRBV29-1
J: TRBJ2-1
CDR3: CSAEPGLGSYNEQFF

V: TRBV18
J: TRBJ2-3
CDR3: CASSPDSGPPSTDTQYF

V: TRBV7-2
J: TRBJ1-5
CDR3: CASSLSGTGGLGPQPQHF

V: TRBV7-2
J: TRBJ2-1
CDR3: CASSQTSSGGANEQFF

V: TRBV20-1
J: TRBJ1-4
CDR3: CSASVSGYEKLFF

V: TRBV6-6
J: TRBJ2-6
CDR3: CASSWDSHSGANVLTF